This T cell receptor (beta chain) was identified in a study of shared clonotypes between healthy human individuals. The study's findings and limits: Non-shared clonotypes displayed generation probabilities falling below those of clonotypes present in all four donors.

The donor cohort consisted entirely of Caucasian adults residing in Nashville, Tennessee. The germline CDR1 and CDR2 sequences are SGHNT and YYREEE (reference sequence). J lost 5 bases, V lost 4 bases, and 14 bases had no gene match. This CDR3 region has 16 residues. On this clone: The antigen remains unidentified.

For each subset, genomic DNA was distributed in equal portions over several immunoSEQ plates. Some 30,000 T cell genomes, or about 200 ng DNA, went into the sorted-subset replicate PCRs. Sequenced by immunoSEQ multiplex PCR; TCRdb stores in-frame clones only, minus some. The sample lists about 110,000 clones; just over 65% were seen once. This TCR was sampled from a woman in her thirties in good health. The gene calls are TRBV5-4 and TRBJ2-7, with 8 bases that match TRBD1. The sequencing sample was made of memory CD8+ T cells sorted from blood. Subset of the sample: CD45RO+ cells pooled with CCR7-negative TemRA cells. The CDR3 region is CASSAIPSTGEHEQYF. In DNA form, the CDR3 reads TGTGCCAGCAGCGCGATCCCGTCGACAGGGGAACACGAGCAGTACTTC.